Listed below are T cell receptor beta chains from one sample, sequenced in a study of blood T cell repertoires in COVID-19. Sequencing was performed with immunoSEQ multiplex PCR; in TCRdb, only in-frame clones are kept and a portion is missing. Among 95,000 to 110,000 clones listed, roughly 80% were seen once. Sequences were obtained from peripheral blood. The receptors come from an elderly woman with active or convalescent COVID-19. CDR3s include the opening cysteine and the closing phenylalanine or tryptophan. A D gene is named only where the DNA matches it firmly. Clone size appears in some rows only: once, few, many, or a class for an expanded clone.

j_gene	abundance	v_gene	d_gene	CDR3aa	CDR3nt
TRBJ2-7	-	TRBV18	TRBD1	CASSLSTGGNEQYF	TGTGCCAGCTCCCTGTCAACAGGGGGCAACGAGCAGTACTTC
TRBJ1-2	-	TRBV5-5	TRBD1	CASSPIPTGRNGYTF	TGTGCCAGCAGCCCCATACCGACAGGGAGGAATGGCTACACCTTC
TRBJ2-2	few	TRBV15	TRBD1	CATSRDSDRVRTGELFF	TGTGCCACCAGCAGAGATTCGGACAGGGTGCGGACCGGGGAGCTGTTTTTT
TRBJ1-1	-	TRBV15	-	CATRQAEQYAEAFF	TGTGCCACCCGACAGGCTGAACAGTACGCTGAAGCTTTCTTT
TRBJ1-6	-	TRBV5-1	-	CASSLGGTSSYNSPLHF	TGCGCCAGCAGCTTGGGAGGCACTAGCTCCTATAATTCACCCCTCCACTTT
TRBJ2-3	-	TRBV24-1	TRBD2	CATSDVAGVGGADTQYF	TGTGCCACCAGTGATGTCGCGGGGGTGGGCGGGGCAGATACGCAGTATTTT
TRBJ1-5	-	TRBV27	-	CASRVGANNNQPQHF	TGTGCCAGCAGGGTGGGGGCGAACAACAATCAGCCCCAGCATTTT
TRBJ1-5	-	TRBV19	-	CASSTRTDSNQPQHF	TGTGCCAGTAGTACCCGGACAGATAGCAATCAGCCCCAGCATTTT
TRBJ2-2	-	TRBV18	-	CASSPPDGVSGELFF	TGTGCCAGCTCACCCCCGGATGGAGTCTCCGGGGAGCTGTTTTTT
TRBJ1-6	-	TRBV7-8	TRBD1	CASSFGGGQYNSPLHF	TGTGCCAGCTCGTTCGGGGGGGGACAGTATAATTCACCCCTCCACTTT
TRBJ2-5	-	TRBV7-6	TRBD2	CASSSRGRGGETQYF	TGTGCCAGCAGCTCTCGAGGACGGGGGGGAGAGACCCAGTACTTC
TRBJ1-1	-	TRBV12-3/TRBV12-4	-	CASSSRADTEAFF	TGTGCCAGCAGTTCCAGGGCTGACACTGAAGCTTTCTTT
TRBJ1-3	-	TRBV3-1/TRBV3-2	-	CASSHTGFAGNTIYF	TGTGCCAGCAGCCATACAGGGTTCGCTGGAAACACCATATATTTT
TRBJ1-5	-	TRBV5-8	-	CASSLGVGNQPQHF	TGTGCCAGCAGCTTGGGGGTCGGGAATCAGCCCCAGCATTTT
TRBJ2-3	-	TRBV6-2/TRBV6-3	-	CASRPIRDSHTQYF	TGTGCCAGCAGACCTATCCGGGACTCACATACGCAGTATTTT
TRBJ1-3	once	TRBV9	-	CASSVDPGGPRSGNTIYF	TGTGCCAGCAGCGTAGACCCCGGGGGGCCCCGCTCTGGAAACACCATATATTTT
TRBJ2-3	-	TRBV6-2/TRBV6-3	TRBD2	CASSYYLAGQFADTQYF	TGTGCCAGCAGTTACTATCTAGCGGGCCAATTTGCAGATACGCAGTATTTT
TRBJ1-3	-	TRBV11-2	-	CASSPQGTGNTIYF	TGTGCCAGCAGCCCACAGGGAACTGGAAACACCATATATTTT
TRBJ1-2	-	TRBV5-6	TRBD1	CASSLRTGGSYGYTF	TGTGCCAGCAGCTTGCGGACAGGGGGGTCCTATGGCTACACCTTC
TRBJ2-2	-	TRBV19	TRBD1	CASSMGQANTGELFF	TGTGCCAGTAGTATGGGACAGGCGAACACCGGGGAGCTGTTTTTT
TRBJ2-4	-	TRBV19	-	CASRSNHRDPAKNIQYF	TGTGCCAGTAGGAGCAACCACAGGGATCCGGCCAAAAACATTCAGTACTTC
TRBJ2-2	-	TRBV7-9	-	CASSAPTNTGELFF	TGTGCCAGCAGCGCCCCTACGAACACCGGGGAGCTGTTTTTT
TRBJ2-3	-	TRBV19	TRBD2	CASSDSGGPSTDTQYF	TGTGCCAGTAGTGATAGCGGGGGGCCTAGCACAGATACGCAGTATTTT
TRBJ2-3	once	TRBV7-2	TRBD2	CASSQEVAGVGYF	TGTGCCAGCAGCCAAGAAGTAGCGGGGGTGGGGTATTTT
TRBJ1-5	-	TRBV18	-	CASSPPGPAYSNQPQHF	TGTGCCAGCTCACCACCGGGGCCGGCTTATAGCAATCAGCCCCAGCATTTT
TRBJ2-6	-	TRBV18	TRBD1	CASSPSGTGTSGANVLTF	TGTGCCAGCTCACCCTCCGGGACAGGGACCTCTGGGGCCAACGTCCTGACTTTC
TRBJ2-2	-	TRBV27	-	CASGRLGAGELFF	TGTGCCAGCGGAAGACTAGGGGCCGGGGAGCTGTTTTTT
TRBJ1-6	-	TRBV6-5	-	CASSYGTGYNSPLHF	TGTGCCAGCAGTTACGGAACAGGATATAATTCACCCCTCCACTTT
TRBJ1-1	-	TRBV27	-	CASSLLSGGNTEAFF	TGTGCCAGCAGTTTACTATCGGGGGGGAACACTGAAGCTTTCTTT
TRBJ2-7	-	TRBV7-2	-	CASSPAVASLSYEQYF	TGTGCCAGCAGCCCCGCGGTGGCTAGCCTCTCCTACGAGCAGTACTTC
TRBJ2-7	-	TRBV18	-	CASSPSGAPYEQYF	TGTGCCAGCTCACCTTCAGGGGCTCCCTACGAGCAGTACTTC
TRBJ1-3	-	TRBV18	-	CASSPPSGNTIYF	TGTGCCAGCTCACCACCGTCAGGAAACACCATATATTTT
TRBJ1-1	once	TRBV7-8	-	CASSLEAGDTEAFF	TGTGCCAGCAGCTTAGAAGCAGGGGATACTGAAGCTTTCTTT
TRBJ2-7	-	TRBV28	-	CASSPTGTLSYEQYF	TGTGCCAGCAGTCCCACCGGGACACTCTCCTACGAGCAGTACTTC
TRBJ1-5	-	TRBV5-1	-	CASSLEGMYSNQPQHF	TGCGCCAGCAGCTTGGAGGGGATGTATAGCAATCAGCCCCAGCATTTT
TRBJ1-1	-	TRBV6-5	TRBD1	CASSSQPTGGGTEAFF	TGTGCCAGCAGTTCCCAGCCGACAGGGGGAGGCACTGAAGCTTTCTTT
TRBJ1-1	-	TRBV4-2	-	CASEQLPNTEAFF	TGTGCCAGCGAACAGCTACCGAACACTGAAGCTTTCTTT
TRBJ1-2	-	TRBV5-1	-	CASSFAGNSYGYTF	TGCGCCAGCAGCTTTGCAGGGAATAGCTATGGCTACACCTTC
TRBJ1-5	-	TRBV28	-	CASTTSEGGTRPQHF	TGTGCCAGCACCACGTCGGAGGGAGGCACTCGGCCCCAGCATTTT
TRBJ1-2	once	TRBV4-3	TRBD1	CASSQEGGNGYTF	TGCGCCAGCAGCCAAGAAGGGGGCAATGGCTACACCTTC
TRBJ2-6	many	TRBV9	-	CASRQGSGANVLTF	TGTGCCAGCAGACAGGGCTCTGGGGCCAACGTCCTGACTTTC
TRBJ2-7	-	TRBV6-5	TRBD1	CASKHHRDRDEQYF	TGTGCCAGCAAGCACCACCGGGACAGGGACGAGCAGTACTTC
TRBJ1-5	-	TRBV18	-	CASSLDSIYQPQHF	TGTGCCAGCTCACTGGACAGCATTTATCAGCCCCAGCATTTT
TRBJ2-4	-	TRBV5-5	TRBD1	CASRLIIGQGIQYF	TGTGCCAGCAGATTGATTATAGGACAGGGAATTCAGTACTTC
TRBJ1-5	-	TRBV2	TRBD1	CASRKGQVSDQPQHF	TGTGCCAGCAGGAAGGGACAGGTGTCGGATCAGCCCCAGCATTTT
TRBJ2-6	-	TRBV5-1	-	CASSEGAGANVLTF	TGCGCCAGCAGTGAGGGTGCAGGGGCCAACGTCCTGACTTTC
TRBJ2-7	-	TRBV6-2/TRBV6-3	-	CASSYRRNYEQYF	TGTGCCAGCAGTTACCGGCGGAACTACGAGCAGTACTTC
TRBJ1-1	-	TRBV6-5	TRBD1	CASSYRTGRMNTEAFF	TGTGCCAGCAGTTACCGGACAGGGAGAATGAACACTGAAGCTTTCTTT
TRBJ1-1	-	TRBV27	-	CASKGYRPNTEAFF	TGTGCCAGCAAGGGGTACAGGCCGAACACTGAAGCTTTCTTT
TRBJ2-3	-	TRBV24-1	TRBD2	CATSDLQLGGTDTQYF	TGTGCCACCAGTGATTTGCAGCTGGGGGGGACAGATACGCAGTATTTT
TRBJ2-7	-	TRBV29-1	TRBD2	CSVERLAGPSYEQYF	TGCAGCGTTGAGAGACTAGCGGGTCCCTCCTACGAGCAGTACTTC
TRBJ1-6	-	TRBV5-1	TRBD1	CASSSTRDSYNSPLHF	TGCGCCAGCAGCTCTACCCGGGACAGCTATAATTCACCCCTCCACTTT
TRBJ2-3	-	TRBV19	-	CASSFRQADTQYF	TGTGCCAGTAGTTTCCGACAGGCAGATACGCAGTATTTT
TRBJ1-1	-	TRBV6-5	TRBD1	CASSYPPGGLNTEAFF	TGTGCCAGCAGTTACCCCCCAGGGGGCTTGAACACTGAAGCTTTCTTT